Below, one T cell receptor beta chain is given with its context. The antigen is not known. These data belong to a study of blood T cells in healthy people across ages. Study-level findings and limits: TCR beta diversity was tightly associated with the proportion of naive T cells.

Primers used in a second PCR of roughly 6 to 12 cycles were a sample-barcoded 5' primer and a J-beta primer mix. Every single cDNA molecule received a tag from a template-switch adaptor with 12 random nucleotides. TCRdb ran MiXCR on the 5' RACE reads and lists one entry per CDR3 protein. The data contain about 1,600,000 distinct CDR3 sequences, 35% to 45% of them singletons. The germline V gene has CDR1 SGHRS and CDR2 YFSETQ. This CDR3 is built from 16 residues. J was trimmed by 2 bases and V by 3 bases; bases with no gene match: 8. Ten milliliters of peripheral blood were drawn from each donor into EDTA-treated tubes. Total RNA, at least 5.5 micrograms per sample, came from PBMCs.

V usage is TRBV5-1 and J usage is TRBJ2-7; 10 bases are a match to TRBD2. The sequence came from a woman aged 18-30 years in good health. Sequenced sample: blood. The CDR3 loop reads CASSSHSGTSAYEQYF. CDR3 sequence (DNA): TGCGCCAGCAGCTCACATTCGGGGACTAGCGCCTACGAGCAGTACTTC.